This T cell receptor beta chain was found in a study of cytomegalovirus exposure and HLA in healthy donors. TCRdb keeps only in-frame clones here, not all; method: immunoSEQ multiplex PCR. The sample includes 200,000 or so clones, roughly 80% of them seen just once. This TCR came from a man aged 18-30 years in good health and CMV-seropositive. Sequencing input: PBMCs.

CDR3 loop: CATKSGDSSYEQYF. The CDR3 DNA sequence: TGTGCCACCAAATCGGGCGACAGCTCCTACGAGCAGTACTTC. V gene TRBV15 combines with J gene TRBJ2-7, with D possibly being TRBD1 (5 bases). CDR3 size: 14 residues. Trimming removed 7 bases from V and 0 bases from J, with 13 bases in between. The germline gives CDR1 LNHNV, CDR2 YYDKDF (reference sequence).